The source of this TCR beta chain is a study of blood T cell repertoires in COVID-19 (dated by TCRdb to the early 2020s). Looking at the study overall: Recovered participants in ImmuneRACE Cohort 3 were defined as having two consecutive negative NP/OP PCR tests, clearance from a healthcare professional, or resolution of symptoms. The material from the prospective study consisted of cDNA or gDNA derived from T cells, B-cell-depleted T cells, or PBMCs. HLA class I and class II types, where available, came from metadata supplied by the sample provider rather than from assay-based typing. The dataset comprised deeply sampled blood TCRbeta repertoires from subjects exposed to, actively infected with, or recovered from COVID-19. A freely available public database, intended as a resource for researchers studying the immune response to SARS-CoV-2, is where the repertoires were released. Samples covering the acute and convalescent phases of COVID-19 were provided by collaborators in the United States, Italy and Spain. Samples were obtained from the ongoing ImmuneRACE study (first 160 participants) and from over 1,000 subjects provided by 6 global collaborators. Sample metadata almost always included a de-identified subject ID, COVID-19 status, age in years and sex.

TCRbeta CDR3 regions were amplified from genomic DNA using the immunoSEQ Assay, a bias-controlled multiplex PCR. The authors' pipeline ran thus. Within the assay, amplification of reference gene primers was used to estimate how many nucleated cells each sample contained. To quantify the absolute abundance of each unique TCRbeta CDR3 rearrangement, sequence reads were collapsed and filtered. For each sample, productive Simpson clonality was calculated by taking the square root of Simpson's diversity index across productive rearrangements. TCRdb mirrors the immuneACCESS table, restricted to in-frame sequences. Some clones are absent from its copies; in checked studies, under half trace to an unresolved V gene, and the reason for the others is unknown. V, J and clone size are taken as reported in that table, and D and trimming were inferred from the DNA itself. The sample includes more than 120,000 clones, with approximately 84% observed a single time. 3.5% to 5% of the sample is held by the ten biggest clonotypes.

What the work shows at the level of the full study, not this receptor alone: Clinical and demographic metadata were provided uncurated, with the amount varying by source and participant.

V and J are truncated by 2 bases and 6 bases respectively, leaving an intervening sequence of 7 bases. The CDR3 spans 12 residues, from the cysteine through the phenylalanine. Just CDR3 DNA is preserved here, 36 bases in frame from base 1. The germline V gene gives CDR1 as SGHTA and CDR2 as FQGNSA. With regard to this clone: Its antigen is currently not known. The input lacks base qualities; no much larger clone sits a single base away.

Enrolling through a virtual design, the prospective study's participants ranged in age from roughly 18 to 90 years and lived across 20 to 25 United States geographic areas. In the prospective study, cohorts were assigned on the basis of participant-reported clinical history obtained from a screening survey and a study questionnaire. In the prospective study, mobile phlebotomists collected whole blood, serum and a nasopharyngeal or oropharyngeal swab from each participant. Participants in the prospective study had the option to provide additional blood draws and questionnaires over a roughly two-month period. Before DNA extraction, blood samples from the prospective study were shipped at room temperature or frozen.

Material for sequencing was PBMCs or T cells enriched from blood (not recorded which). The V and J genes are TRBV7-2 and TRBJ1-1; the D segment could be TRBD1, given 6 matching bases. The receptor comes from a man in his forties or fifties in a cohort exposed to, infected with or recovered from COVID-19 (not recorded which). The bases are TGTGCCAGCAGCTTACAGGGGCCTGAAGCTTTCTTT. Its coded protein is CASSLQGPEAFF.